This is a list of T cell receptor beta chains from one sample in a study of cytomegalovirus exposure and HLA in healthy donors. Measured with immunoSEQ multiplex PCR; TCRdb has only the in-frame clones, and not every one. This table holds around 190,000 clones, 70% to 80% found once. Specimen: PBMCs. The receptors come from a woman aged 25 to 39 in good health and CMV-seronegative. Both conserved end residues are part of each CDR3. D genes are given only for firm matches. Where a row states a size, it is once, few, many or the class of an expanded clone; other rows omit it.

d_gene	v_gene	abundance	j_gene	CDR3aa	CDR3nt
-	TRBV7-8	few	TRBJ1-2	CASVLIGGTNYGYTF	TGTGCCAGCGTTCTCATAGGGGGAACTAACTATGGCTACACCTTC
-	TRBV5-6	-	TRBJ1-4	CASSFQGLGEKLFF	TGTGCCAGCAGCTTTCAGGGATTGGGTGAAAAACTGTTTTTT
-	TRBV4-1	few	TRBJ1-4	CASSHRYRTNEKLFF	TGCGCCAGCAGCCACCGTTACAGAACTAATGAAAAACTGTTTTTT
TRBD1	TRBV11-1	-	TRBJ1-2	CASRDRRSYGYTF	TGTGCCAGTCGGGACAGGAGGTCCTATGGCTACACCTTC
-	TRBV7-9	-	TRBJ2-7	CASSPRRGARERYEQYF	TGTGCCAGCAGCCCGAGAAGAGGTGCGAGGGAGAGGTACGAGCAGTACTTC
-	TRBV30	few	TRBJ2-7	CAWTKDSYEQYF	TGTGCCTGGACCAAAGACAGCTACGAGCAGTACTTC
TRBD2	TRBV30	-	TRBJ2-1	CAWGPGTSGGSSYNEQFF	TGTGCCTGGGGTCCCGGGACTAGCGGGGGTAGCTCCTACAATGAGCAGTTCTTC
TRBD1	TRBV7-9	-	TRBJ2-7	CSSSPTGQGTPYEQYF	TGTTCCAGCAGCCCGACGGGACAGGGGACCCCCTACGAGCAGTACTTC
TRBD2	TRBV5-1	-	TRBJ2-1	CASRRGGSVDEQFF	TGCGCCAGCAGGCGGGGGGGAAGCGTTGATGAGCAGTTCTTC
TRBD1	TRBV5-6	few	TRBJ2-3	CASSLLPGQTTDTQYF	TGTGCCAGCAGCTTGCTGCCGGGACAGACAACAGATACGCAGTATTTT
-	TRBV11-2	-	TRBJ2-7	CASSRQRGGTAISYEQYF	TGTGCCAGCAGCCGCCAAAGAGGGGGGACAGCCATCTCCTACGAGCAGTACTTC
TRBD1	TRBV9	-	TRBJ1-2	CASSGQGPLTYGYTF	TGTGCCAGCAGCGGACAGGGGCCCCTAACCTATGGCTACACCTTC
-	TRBV7-2	-	TRBJ1-1	CASSLSPLLEAFF	TGTGCCAGCAGCTTGTCCCCCCTCCTCGAAGCTTTCTTT
-	TRBV7-2	-	TRBJ2-3	CASSLWQGTDTQYF	TGTGCCAGCAGCTTATGGCAGGGGACAGATACGCAGTATTTT
-	TRBV7-3	-	TRBJ1-1	CASSSRGNTEAFF	TGTGCCAGCAGTTCTAGAGGGAACACTGAAGCTTTCTTT
-	TRBV7-9	-	TRBJ2-7	CSSSLIGDEQYF	TGTTCCAGCAGCTTAATTGGAGACGAGCAGTACTTC
TRBD1	TRBV5-6	once	TRBJ2-7	CASSGGQGVPSGLVGQYF	TGTGCCAGCAGCGGGGGACAGGGAGTCCCCTCAGGCCTGGTGGGGCAGTACTTC
TRBD1	TRBV5-3	-	TRBJ1-6	CARSRTGRNSPLHF	TGTGCCAGAAGCCGGACAGGGAGAAATTCACCCCTCCACTTT
-	TRBV5-3	-	TRBJ1-5	CARRPCWGDQPQHF	TGTGCCAGAAGACCCTGTTGGGGGGATCAGCCCCAGCATTTT
-	TRBV7-9	-	TRBJ1-1	CASRSTQTATNTEAFF	TGTGCCAGCAGGTCAACGCAGACTGCCACGAACACTGAAGCTTTCTTT
TRBD2	TRBV5-6	-	TRBJ2-5	CASSLGWAGGQETQYF	TGTGCCAGCAGCTTGGGGTGGGCGGGGGGACAAGAGACCCAGTACTTC
-	TRBV5-6	-	TRBJ1-1	CASSRGTGTEAFF	TGTGCCAGCAGCCGGGGGACGGGCACTGAAGCTTTCTTT
-	TRBV23-1	-	TRBJ2-1	CASSPPPGEQFF	TGCGCCAGCAGTCCTCCCCCCGGGGAGCAGTTCTTC
TRBD1	TRBV7-2	-	TRBJ1-2	CASSPATGGGYGYTF	TGTGCCAGCAGCCCTGCGACAGGGGGCGGGTATGGCTACACCTTC